This paragraph reports one T cell receptor beta chain. Its antigen remains unknown. The data originate from a study of T cell responses to AZD1222 COVID-19 vaccine. The V segment lost 5 bases and the J segment 2 bases; nucleotides outside the gene matches: 5. CDR1 and CDR2 (germline): SGHVS, FNYEAQ. The CDR3 runs to 15 residues. Sequencing used immunoSEQ multiplex PCR; TCRdb keeps in-frame clones, though not all of them. The repertoire includes about 140,000 clones, around 88% of them detected once, and about 3.5% sits in the top ten. Study conclusions and caveats: Among the donors, most were white British and more were female, and clonal diversity was possibly underestimated.

The TCR originated in an adult in good health. Material: peripheral blood, obtained on day 0 of AZD1222 vaccination. The rearrangement joins TRBV7-6 to TRBJ2-1; 8 bases fit TRBD2. This CDR3 is CASSQSGGPYNEQFF. In nucleotides, the CDR3 is TGTGCCAGCAGCCAAAGCGGGGGACCCTACAATGAGCAGTTCTTC.